Listed here are 23 T cell receptor beta chains from one sample, sequenced in a study of T cell repertoires in cytomegalovirus infection. No antigens are known for them. TCRdb passed the reads through MiXCR, listing each CDR3 protein once. This sample has tens of thousands of distinct CDR3 sequences, with under 30% found just once. The sequences come from CD8+ T cells from cultured PBMCs, collected from culture after CMV antigen stimulation. Every receptor here comes from a human donor in good health (CMV status not recorded). Some clones in this sample may be carry-over from other donors' samples.

V usage is TRBV6-1 and J usage is TRBJ2-5, with D hard to call. From germline, CDR1 is MNHNS and CDR2 SASEGT. The CDR3 has 13 amino acids. Trimming cost V 0 bases and J 2 bases, with 4 bases left between them. CDR3 DNA: TGTGCCAGCAGTGAAGCGGAGCAAGAGACCCAGTACTTC. Translated: CASSEAEQETQYF.

A single count supports this clonotype. The chain is built from TRBV12-3 or TRBV12-4 and TRBJ2-7; perhaps TRBD2 as D (6 bases). This CDR3 has 14 residues. V was trimmed by 3 bases and J by 5 bases, leaving 14 bases between them. The CDR3: CASSFLSWGDEQYF. CDR3 bases: TGTGCCAGCAGTTTTCTAAGCTGGGGGGACGAGCAGTACTTC.

This clonotype showed up many times. CDR3 loop: CASSPWQSYEQYF. The DNA of the CDR3 is TGTGCCAGCAGTCCTTGGCAGTCCTACGAGCAGTACTTC. The J gene is TRBJ2-7, the V gene TRBV12-3 or TRBV12-4; D is ambiguous. This CDR3 spans 13 amino acids. Trimming cost V 5 bases and J 1 base, with 9 bases left between them.

Only a few counts were recorded for this clonotype. The chain couples TRBV7-3 to TRBJ2-1; possibly TRBD2 for D (5 bases). The CDR3 is made up of 15 amino acids. V was clipped by 2 bases and J by 5 bases, with 13 bases between them. Germline V gene data show CDR1 as SGHTA and CDR2 as FQGTGA. The CDR3 DNA sequence: TGTGCCAGCAGCTTACCGGGGTCCGTGAACAATGAGCAGTTCTTC. Translation: CASSLPGSVNNEQFF. The entire variable domain, with the rest obtained from reference TRBV7-3 and TRBJ2-1, is as follows: GAGVSQTPSNKVTEKGKYVELRCDPISGHTALYWYRQSLGQGPEFLIYFQGTGAADDSGLPNDRFFAVRPEGSVSTLKIQRTERGDSAVYLCASSLPGSVNNEQFFGPGTRLTVL.

V is TRBV12-3 or TRBV12-4 and J is TRBJ2-3, with 7 bases matching TRBD1. This CDR3 contains 14 residues. The V gene end was trimmed by 6 bases and the J gene end by 0 bases; junction bases not matched to a gene: 3. The CDR3 protein is CASRGTESTDTQYF. In DNA form, the CDR3 reads TGTGCCAGCAGGGGGACAGAGAGCACAGATACGCAGTATTTT.

This clonotype was recorded many times. V gene TRBV7-8 combines with J gene TRBJ1-1; 7 bases fit TRBD1. With 7 bases clipped from V and 1 base from J, the junction kept 6 bases outside the gene matches. This CDR3 has 14 residues. Germline V gene data show CDR1 as SGHVS and CDR2 as FQNEAQ. The CDR3 sequence: CASTGGQKNTEAFF. Written as DNA, the CDR3 is TGTGCCAGCACCGGGGGACAGAAGAACACTGAAGCTTTCTTT.

The chain employs TRBV13 and TRBJ1-6, with D possibly matching TRBD1 (6 bases). The CDR3 is made up of 15 amino acids. Trimming cost V 2 bases and J 4 bases, with 9 bases left between them. Germline CDR1 is PRHDT and CDR2 is FYEKMQ (reference sequence). This CDR3 reads CASSLSRGYNSPLHF. DNA for the CDR3: TGTGCCAGCAGCTTAAGCAGGGGTTATAATTCACCCCTCCACTTT.

Only a few counts were recorded for this clonotype. The gene calls are TRBV6-1 and TRBJ2-7; 7 bases line up with TRBD2. CDR1 is MNHNS, CDR2 SASEGT, per germline. The J segment lost 0 bases and the V segment lost 8 bases, leaving 7 bases of the junction unmatched. The CDR3 loop spans 14 amino acids. The CDR3 DNA reads TGTGCCAGCGGTACGGGGGGATCCTCCTACGAGCAGTACTTC. Its translation: CASGTGGSSYEQYF.

The chain has TRBV7-9 and TRBJ2-7, with D maybe TRBD2 (7 bases). Trimming took 3 bases from V and 5 from J, leaving 14 bases between them. CDR1 is SEHNR and CDR2 is FQNEAQ in the germline V gene (reference sequence). This CDR3 has 14 amino acids. The CDR3 DNA is TGTGCCAGCAGCTTGGGGGGGCGGGTCCACGAGCAGTACTTC. As protein: CASSLGGRVHEQYF.

Here the CDR3 reads CASSSLWTHATNEKLFF. The CDR3 region has the DNA TGTGCCAGCAGTTCTTTATGGACACATGCAACTAATGAAAAACTGTTTTTT. This rearrangement joins TRBV27 to TRBJ1-4; perhaps TRBD1 as D (5 bases). There are 17 residues in the CDR3. Trimming cost V 4 bases and J 0 bases, with 15 bases left between them. Germline CDR1 is MNHEY and CDR2 is SMNVEV (reference sequence).

As for this clonotype: Its ends do not fully match the called genes, so a read error is possible. The chain is built from TRBV19 and TRBJ2-4; D gene unclear. Germline V lookup: CDR1 LNHDA, CDR2 SQIVND (reference sequence). This CDR3 is 15 amino acids long. This chain's CDR3 is CVSSLGPIAKNIQYF. In DNA form, the CDR3 reads TGTGTCAGTAGCCTCGGTCCAATCGCCAAAAACATTCAGTACTTC.

Ten or more counts support this clonotype. V and J are TRBV7-3 and TRBJ2-5; TRBD1 matches at 9 bases. This CDR3 region has 14 residues. Germline trimming cut 5 bases from V and 4 bases from J; bases unmatched to any gene: 5. CDR1 is SGHTA, CDR2 FQGTGA, per germline. The DNA for the CDR3 is TGTGCCAGCAGCGTACAGGGGGCTGCAGAGACCCAGTACTTC. Translated, it gives CASSVQGAAETQYF. Together with reference TRBV7-3 and TRBJ2-5, the CDR3 gives the full variable domain: GAGVSQTPSNKVTEKGKYVELRCDPISGHTALYWYRQSLGQGPEFLIYFQGTGAADDSGLPNDRFFAVRPEGSVSTLKIQRTERGDSAVYLCASSVQGAAETQYFGPGTRLLVL.

This clonotype was seen more than once but under ten times. CDR3 in DNA: TGTGCCAGCAGTTTTAAAGGTTGGCACGAGCAGTACTTC. It codes for CASSFKGWHEQYF. The chain links TRBV27 to TRBJ2-7; D remains unclear. The V gene's germline CDR1 is MNHEY and CDR2 SMNVEV (reference sequence). This CDR3 contains 13 residues. Trimming pared 3 bases from V and 5 bases from J, leaving 11 bases between.

This clonotype occurred many times. The chain recombines TRBV7-2 with TRBJ2-2; the match to TRBD2 covers 16 bases. V lost 5 bases and J lost 5; bases outside the gene matches: 14. Germline V CDR1 and CDR2: SGHTA, FQGNSA. This CDR3 region has 20 residues. The CDR3 loop is CASSPSGTSGGARNTGELFF. The DNA for the CDR3 is TGTGCCAGCAGCCCTTCCGGGACTAGCGGGGGGGCGCGTAATACCGGGGAGCTGTTTTTT.

With regard to this clonotype: With a much larger clone just one base away, this may be a read error. This CDR3 fails to terminate in the conserved phenylalanine or tryptophan, so it likely reflects a read error. The rearrangement links TRBV7-2 to TRBJ2-7; D unclear. Trimming removed 1 base from V and 3 bases from J, with 10 bases in between. CDR3 length equals 14 residues. CDR1 is SGHTA and CDR2 is FQGNSA in the germline V gene. For the CDR3, the DNA is TGTGCCAGCAGCTTAGTTCAGACCTTCTACGAGCAGTACATC. Translated, it gives CASSLVQTFYEQYI.

This clonotype was seen a few times. This chain connects TRBV7-9 to TRBJ2-7, with D possibly being TRBD2 (5 bases). This CDR3 is built from 12 residues. V lost 6 bases and J lost 5, with 11 bases in between. In germline, CDR1 is SEHNR, CDR2 FQNEAQ (reference sequence). The CDR3 region has the DNA TGTGCCAGCAGAGGGCGAGGGAACGAGCAGTACTTC. Translating it yields CASRGRGNEQYF.

The V call is TRBV12-3 or TRBV12-4, the J call TRBJ1-1; 9 bases are shared with TRBD1. The CDR3 loop spans 16 amino acids. The trim removed 4 bases at V and 4 bases at J, leaving 10 bases unmatched. CDR3: CASSSLQGARFTEAFF. The CDR3 DNA reads TGTGCCAGCAGTTCACTACAGGGGGCGCGGTTCACTGAAGCTTTCTTT.

The chain couples TRBV6-1 to TRBJ2-1, with D maybe TRBD2 (5 bases). CDR3 length: 18 residues. Germline V lookup: CDR1 MNHNS, CDR2 SASEGT. The V end was cut by 3 bases, the J end by 6 bases, with 24 bases between. The CDR3 region is CASSEDGERPRFLNEQFF. For the CDR3, the DNA is TGTGCCAGCAGTGAGGATGGCGAGCGGCCAAGGTTCCTCAATGAGCAGTTCTTC.

This clonotype occurred many times. This chain connects TRBV6-1 to TRBJ2-7; D is unresolved. The CDR3 extends over 14 amino acids. Germline values: CDR1 MNHNS, CDR2 SASEGT. V lost 5 bases to trimming and J lost 3 bases, with 14 bases between them. This CDR3 is CASSRSRRDYEQYF. Written as DNA, the CDR3 is TGTGCCAGCAGTCGTAGCAGGAGAGACTACGAGCAGTACTTC.

This clonotype has just a few counts. The chain uses TRBV2 and TRBJ2-1; D gene uncertain. The V gene's germline CDR1 is SNHLY and CDR2 FYNNEI. The V end was cut by 4 bases, the J end by 1 base, with 5 bases between. CDR3 length equals 13 residues. The CDR3 DNA is TGTGCCAGCAGTGGTAGATCCTACAATGAGCAGTTCTTC. Protein product: CASSGRSYNEQFF.

This clonotype was seen ten or more times. J is TRBJ2-2 and V is TRBV6-1; no reliable D call. The V end lost 1 base, the J end lost 0 bases, and 9 bases lay between the germline ends. Germline-derived CDR1 and CDR2 are MNHNS and SASEGT. CDR3 length: 16 residues. CDR3 amino acids: CASSEGKNANTGELFF. CDR3 in DNA: TGTGCCAGCAGTGAAGGGAAGAACGCGAACACCGGGGAGCTGTTTTTT.

This sequence joins TRBV27 and TRBJ2-7; TRBD1 matches 7 bases. After removal of 6 bases from V and 0 bases from J, the junction contained 5 bases not matched to a gene. Germline V CDR1 and CDR2: MNHEY, SMNVEV (reference sequence). The CDR3 runs 14 residues. CDR3 coding DNA: TGTGCCAGCAGCAGGGGGATAGGCTCCTACGAGCAGTACTTC. Translating gives CASSRGIGSYEQYF.

Comment on this clonotype: This may stem from a read error, because a much larger clone lies one nucleotide away. V usage is TRBV4-1 and J usage is TRBJ1-1, with D perhaps TRBD1 (5 bases). V dropped 0 bases and J dropped 2 bases, with 13 bases sitting between them. The CDR3 is 16 residues long. Germline lookup yields CDR1 MGHRA and CDR2 YSYEKL. Here the CDR3 reads CASSQEETALNTEAFF. In DNA, the CDR3 is TGCGCCAGCAGCCAAGAAGAGACAGCACTAAACACTGAAGCTTTCTTT.